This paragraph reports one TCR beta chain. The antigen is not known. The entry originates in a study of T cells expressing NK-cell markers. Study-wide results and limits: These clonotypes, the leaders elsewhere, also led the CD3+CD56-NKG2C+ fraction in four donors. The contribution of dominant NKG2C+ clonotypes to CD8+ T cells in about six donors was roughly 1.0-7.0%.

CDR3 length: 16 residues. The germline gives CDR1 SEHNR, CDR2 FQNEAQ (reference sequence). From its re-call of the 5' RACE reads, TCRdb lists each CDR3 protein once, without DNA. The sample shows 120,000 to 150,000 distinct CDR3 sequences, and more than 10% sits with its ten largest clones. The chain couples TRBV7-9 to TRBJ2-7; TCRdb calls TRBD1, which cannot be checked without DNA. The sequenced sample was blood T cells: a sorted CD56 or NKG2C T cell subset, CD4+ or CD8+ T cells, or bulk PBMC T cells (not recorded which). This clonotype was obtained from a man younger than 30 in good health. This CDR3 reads CASSSDRASHSYEQYF.